Reported below is one T cell receptor (beta chain). Its recognized antigen is unknown. There are no base qualities to consult, and no much larger clone falls within one base. This sample's time point label indicates: about 28 days (+/-7) after the second vaccine dose. The treatment or condition label corresponds to: meningococcal conjugate vaccine given as trial control. Vaccinee samples came from UK trials COV001 and COV002, including a single-blind randomized controlled phase 2/3 trial of AZD1222 (ChAdOx1 nCoV-19) in healthy adults. Trial participant PBMC samples were collected at day 0 and day 28 after the second dose for TCRbeta chain sequencing. These data originate in a study of T cell responses to AZD1222 COVID-19 vaccine (dated by TCRdb to about 2021). About the investigation overall: TCR sequencing covered some 240 trial participants: approximately 200 given two doses of AZD1222 and approximately 26 given two doses of MenACWY control vaccine. Enrollment into the trials was organized by age into subgroups of 18-55, 56-69 and 70-plus years, and those subgroups contained 148, 28 and 57 TCR-sequenced participants, respectively.

The CDR3 regions of human TCRbeta chains were subjected to immunosequencing. Turning to the authors' computational methods: Repertoire TCRs were matched against a reference library of SARS-CoV-2-specific TCRs generated with the MIRA antigen-specificity platform. Breadth was defined as the fraction of unique TCRs that were SARS-CoV-2-associated, and depth was defined as the fraction of total T cells that were SARS-CoV-2-associated. Each spike-specific TCR was assigned to its reactive spike region and to a CD4 or CD8 class using the MIRA data. Log10-transformed breadth and depth values were compared by one-way ANOVA with Sidak's multiple comparisons tests. TCRdb carries this immuneACCESS record with in-frame sequences only. Its versions omit some clonotypes, under half of them owing to an unresolved V gene in the studies checked, with the rest unexplained. D and trimming come from the DNA, and the V and J calls and clone size come from that table. The sample table records about 150,000 clones; roughly 88% of these occur just once. 5.4% of the sample comes from the top ten.

Per the germline V gene (reference sequence), MNHEY is the CDR1 and SMNVEV is the CDR2. The V and J ends are trimmed by 5 bases and 1 base, leaving 12 bases between them. The CDR3 contains 14 residues, cysteine and phenylalanine counted. The DNA shown is the 42-base CDR3, in frame from base 1. The research as a whole found: No day 14 peak-response samples were available, so repertoires were characterized only after the peak T cell response. The 56-69-year group was small, and its depth increase did not reach significance, likely because of low power. After two AZD1222 doses, spike-specific TCR breadth and depth were significantly higher than at day 0 and than in MenACWY recipients. Participants were mostly white British, with more females than males. The authors suggested clonal diversity may have been underestimated. The whole spike protein was spanned by vaccine-associated CD4 TCRs, and dominant responses were seen in regions 160-218 and 743-854. Conclusions about previously exposed vaccinees are limited, since just a handful of AZD1222 recipients were seropositive for SARS-CoV-2 at baseline. Nearly half of unique spike-specific TCRs reportedly recognized epitopes outside regions mutated in the B.1.351 and B.1.1.7 variants.

This sample comprised peripheral blood, obtained 28 days after the second dose of the MenACWY control vaccine. This receptor was identified in an adult who received the MenACWY meningococcal vaccine as a control. Rearrangement joined TRBV27 to TRBJ2-7, with TRBD1 perhaps the D gene, on 6 matching bases. The sequenced DNA is TGTGCCAGCAGTCCAAAACAGGGATCCTACGAGCAGTACTTC. Its coded protein is CASSPKQGSYEQYF.